Here is one T cell receptor (beta chain) with its context. The antigen remains undetermined. Unique molecular identifiers were incorporated when the TCRbeta library was constructed. TCRdb reprocessed the PCR reads via MiXCR and lists one record per CDR3 protein. This sample has hundreds of thousands of distinct CDR3 sequences, with about 12% found just once. This specimen belongs to a study of T-cell reconstitution after alpha-beta-depleted transplantation in children. Study-level results: It was reported that alpha-beta T cells came from several hundred expanded graft clones (about two months after transplant).

With 7 bases removed from V and 7 bases from J, the gap between germline ends came to 20 bases. CDR1 is DFQATT and CDR2 is SNEGSKA in the germline V gene (reference sequence). The CDR3 consists of 13 residues. The material was PBMCs, obtained before TCRalphabeta/CD19-depleted stem cell transplant. This TCR derives from a girl aged 2-10 years with congenital amegakaryocytic thrombocytopenia, due to receive a stem cell transplant. This chain uses TRBV20-1 with TRBJ2-7; D is unresolved. The CDR3 sequence: CSVLAGSSPEQYF. The CDR3, as DNA: TGCAGTGTTTTAGCCGGGTCCTCCCCAGAGCAGTACTTC.